This T cell receptor beta chain was found in a study of cytotoxic CD8 clonotypes in ibrutinib-treated CLL. As for the study in general: Across the patients, roughly 10 were relapsed/refractory, 15 treatment-naive and under 18 IGHV unmutated. Per sample, productive templates averaged 255,043 and productive rearrangements averaged about 92,000. Partial responders about 24, complete 2; roughly 12 progressed and some 15 stayed in remission by median about 5.5 years. Whole-study findings and limits: Clonality went higher at ibrutinib response and then dropped back toward baseline at progression.

The CDR3 runs to 15 residues. Germline V CDR1 and CDR2: WSHSY, SAAADI. V lost 1 base and J 0 bases, leaving 7 bases between the germline ends. This clone is termed medium-sized. Its target is unknown. Assay used: immunoSEQ multiplex PCR; TCRdb lists only in-frame clones, some missing. This table has 200,000 to 250,000 clones, 79% appearing once. The source material was PBMCs, sampled after 12 months of ibrutinib treatment. The genes are TRBV10-2 and TRBJ1-3, with D unclear. The origin of this receptor is a human donor with chronic lymphocytic leukemia. The CDR3 DNA follows: TGCGCCAGCAGTGAGTGGTCTACCTCTGGAAACACCATATATTTT. Translation: CASSEWSTSGNTIYF.